A selection of T cell receptor beta chains follows, all from one sample in a study of OX40 agonist ivuxolimab in advanced cancers. Clones were read by immunoSEQ multiplex PCR, and TCRdb kept only the in-frame ones, dropping some. The sample consists of roughly 47,000 clones, roughly 90% of them appearing once. The sequenced sample was CD4+ or CD8+ T cells sorted from blood, obtained in a trial of the OX40 agonist ivuxolimab. These receptors all stem from an adult with an advanced solid tumor such as melanoma, head and neck, liver or kidney cancer. Each CDR3 is given with its conserved first and last residue. A D gene is named only where the DNA matches it firmly. Size tells how often a clone was seen (once, few, many) or the class of an expanded clone, and some rows leave it out.

TRBV19	TRBJ1-1	-	-	CASRDEVNTEAFF	TGTGCCAGTAGGGACGAGGTAAACACTGAAGCTTTCTTT
TRBV5-8	TRBJ1-5	-	-	CASSLEGHGNQPQHF	TGTGCCAGCAGCTTGGAGGGACACGGCAATCAGCCCCAGCATTTT
TRBV4-1	TRBJ1-2	-	TRBD1	CASSQPLGAGGYGYTF	TGCGCCAGCAGCCAACCGTTAGGGGCAGGGGGATATGGCTACACCTTC
TRBV7-2	TRBJ2-7	-	TRBD1	CASSLVGTGTGASEQYF	TGTGCCAGCAGCTTAGTAGGGACCGGGACAGGGGCGTCCGAGCAGTACTTC
TRBV10-3	TRBJ2-7	-	TRBD1	CAISELIGQGSFYEQYF	TGTGCCATCAGTGAATTAATTGGACAGGGGTCTTTCTACGAGCAGTACTTC
TRBV4-3	TRBJ1-2	-	-	CASSQDRGDGYTF	TGCGCCAGCAGCCAAGATCGGGGGGACGGCTACACCTTC
TRBV6-1	TRBJ2-4	-	-	CASSERWQQANIQYF	TGTGCCAGCAGTGAAAGGTGGCAGCAGGCAAACATTCAGTACTTC
TRBV5-1	TRBJ2-7	-	-	CASSFGGYEQYF	TGCGCCAGCAGCTTTGGGGGCTACGAGCAGTACTTC
TRBV5-4	TRBJ1-2	-	-	CASFSYTLADGYTF	TGTGCCAGCTTTTCCTACACACTAGCGGATGGCTACACCTTC
TRBV7-2	TRBJ2-7	-	TRBD1	CASSLLGQGYEQYF	TGTGCCAGCAGCCTGCTGGGACAGGGGTACGAGCAGTACTTC
TRBV28	TRBJ1-2	-	TRBD1	CASSSRDRGGYGYTF	TGTGCCAGCAGTTCCCGGGACAGGGGAGGCTACGGCTACACCTTC
TRBV27	TRBJ1-2	-	-	CASSFTFPLNVNYGYTF	TGTGCCAGCAGTTTCACCTTTCCTCTGAATGTTAACTATGGCTACACCTTC
TRBV9	TRBJ2-7	medium-sized	TRBD2	CASSGEGLADSYEQYF	TGTGCCAGCAGCGGAGAGGGACTAGCGGACTCCTACGAGCAGTACTTC
TRBV4-3	TRBJ2-2	-	-	CASSQDLKGNTEELFF	TGCGCCAGCAGCCAAGATCTCAAGGGGAACACCGAGGAGCTGTTTTTT
TRBV6-1	TRBJ2-1	-	-	CASSERPTTRLSSYNEQFF	TGTGCCAGCAGTGAACGGCCTACCACCCGCCTTAGCTCCTACAATGAGCAGTTCTTC
TRBV9	TRBJ2-7	-	-	CASSVDGGYEQYF	TGTGCCAGCAGCGTAGATGGGGGCTACGAGCAGTACTTC
TRBV6-5	TRBJ1-1	-	-	CASKTAAKTNTEAFF	TGTGCCAGCAAAACCGCGGCCAAAACGAACACTGAAGCTTTCTTT
TRBV15	TRBJ1-1	-	-	CATSRDIRDTEAFF	TGTGCCACCAGCAGAGATATTCGGGACACTGAAGCTTTCTTT
TRBV30	TRBJ2-7	-	-	CAWSVGARGYEQYF	TGTGCCTGGAGCGTCGGGGCCCGAGGCTACGAGCAGTACTTC
TRBV27	TRBJ1-2	-	-	CASRGLGSGYGYTF	TGTGCCAGCAGGGGCTTAGGGAGCGGCTATGGCTACACCTTC
TRBV10-3	TRBJ2-5	-	-	CAISGSGQGASLPQETQYF	TGTGCCATCAGTGGGTCGGGACAAGGAGCATCCCTACCCCAAGAGACCCAGTACTTC
TRBV4-3	TRBJ1-3	-	-	CASSQVRIGNTIYF	TGCGCCAGCAGCCAAGTCCGTATTGGAAACACCATATATTTT
TRBV7-2	TRBJ2-7	-	-	CASSLGRPYGEQYF	TGTGCCAGCAGCTTAGGCAGGCCCTACGGCGAGCAGTACTTC
TRBV5-6	TRBJ1-2	-	-	CASSLFGSGYGYTF	TGTGCCAGCAGCTTGTTCGGCAGCGGCTATGGCTACACCTTC
TRBV4-1	TRBJ2-2	-	TRBD2	CASSQVRGRLARGTGELFF	TGCGCCAGCAGCCAAGTTAGGGGTCGACTAGCGCGGGGGACCGGGGAGCTGTTTTTT